A single T cell receptor beta chain is shown here with its context. What this receptor recognizes is not known. Base qualities are not recorded, but no much larger clone differs from it by a single base. Patients with a history of autoimmune disease or receiving systemic immunosuppression were excluded from the trial. Peripheral blood for TCR sequencing was collected from all dose cohorts at baseline, on cycle 4 day 1, and on cycle 7 day 1. The samples were drawn from a first-in-human, open-label, multicenter phase I dose-escalation trial of ivuxolimab. Adults with locally advanced or metastatic melanoma, renal cell carcinoma, hepatocellular carcinoma or head and neck squamous cell carcinoma were enrolled in the trial. Before TCR sequencing, CD4+ T cells and CD8+ T cells from peripheral blood were sorted into separate populations. The data are from a study of OX40 agonist ivuxolimab in advanced cancers. A note on the overall study: Ivuxolimab was a fully human IgG2 agonistic monoclonal antibody targeting the costimulatory receptor OX40 (CD134). Intravenous ivuxolimab was administered to patients every 2 weeks at six dose levels: 0.01, 0.1, 0.3, 1.5, 3 and 10 mg/kg. Among the roughly 50 dose-escalation patients, around 20 had hepatocellular carcinoma, some 15 melanoma, 9 renal cell carcinoma and 9 head and neck cancer. In the dose-escalation cohort, over 65% of patients were male, and the mean age was about 55 years, with a range of roughly 20 to 85. Patients were allowed to have had prior anti-PD-1, anti-PD-L1 or anti-CTLA-4 therapy, and 40% to 45% of the dose-escalation patients had previously received checkpoint inhibitors. Three dose-escalation patients achieved partial responses, one with hepatocellular carcinoma and two with cutaneous melanoma. Peripheral TCRbeta sequencing aimed to test whether ivuxolimab altered TCR sequence diversity and caused clonal T-cell expansion. The monotherapy dose-escalation portion (N ≈ 50 patients) of the phase I ivuxolimab trial is reported in the paper. Points the paper makes about the study in general: At doses of 0.1 to 3.0 mg/kg, clonal expansion of both CD4+ and CD8+ blood T cells was observed from baseline to week 6. After ivuxolimab, expanded clones were on average more numerous among CD8+ T cells than among CD4+ T cells. In the 0.1-3.0 mg/kg groups, partial responders had among the lowest normalized peripheral clonal expansion, particularly in CD8+ T cells. Low levels of normalized T-cell clonal expansion were also seen in some patients who did not respond. The antigen specificity of the peripheral T cells that underwent clonal expansion was not determined.

Cut back by 6 bases and 7 bases, the V and J ends lie 9 bases apart. The CDR3 goes from the cysteine to the phenylalanine over 11 residues. Solely the CDR3 DNA is kept, with 33 bases framed from the first base. The germline V gene provides CDR1 MNHNS and CDR2 SASEGT. Genomic DNA was isolated from the sorted cells so that the TCRbeta CDR3 region could be sequenced. TCRbeta CDR3 regions were sequenced using the immunoSEQ Assay. TCRdb limited this immuneACCESS table to in-frame rearrangements with V and J called. A share of clones is missing; checked studies link under half to unresolved V genes, and the rest is unexplained. In this sample the table shows some 50,000 clones, 88% of which occur a single time. The ten largest account for around 3.5% of the sample.

The receptor was isolated from an adult with an advanced solid tumor such as melanoma, head and neck, liver or kidney cancer. The rearrangement combines TRBV6-1 with TRBJ1-1; confidence is insufficient to name the D gene. Sequenced here: CD4+ or CD8+ T cells sorted from blood, sampled in a trial of the OX40 agonist ivuxolimab. CDR3 loop: CASSPLDEAFF. The base sequence is TGTGCCAGCAGCCCTCTCGATGAAGCTTTCTTT.